The 31 T cell receptor beta chains below all came from one sample that was sequenced in a study of beta chain features in type 1 diabetes. cDNA synthesis used the whole RNA isolate, giving expressed TCRB sequences. The repertoire was sequenced with immunoSEQ multiplex PCR; TCRdb's copy has only in-frame clones and lacks some. The sample lists 250,000 to 300,000 clones, about 8% occurring once. Sequencing used central memory CD4+ T cells from blood. These receptors were collected from a woman aged 18-29 years in good health.

This clone showed up just a few times. The chain has TRBV4-3 and TRBJ2-5; D may be TRBD1 (6 bases). The germline gives CDR1 LGHNA, CDR2 YSLEER. The length of the CDR3 is 13 residues. The V end lost 4 bases, the J end lost 5 bases, and 11 bases lay between the germline ends. CDR3 loop: CASSLQGGETQYF. The CDR3 DNA reads TGCGCCAGCAGCCTACAGGGTGGGGAGACCCAGTACTTC.

This clone was detected only a few times. V is TRBV28 and J is TRBJ2-1; no clear D. Germline V gene data show CDR1 as MDHEN and CDR2 as SYDVKM. The CDR3 runs 12 residues. V lost 2 bases and J lost 3, with 2 bases in between. This chain's CDR3 is CASSLNYNEQFF. In DNA form, the CDR3 reads TGTGCCAGCAGTTTAAACTACAATGAGCAGTTCTTC.

The V call is TRBV5-1, the J call TRBJ1-6; maybe TRBD1 (5 bases). V dropped 0 bases and J dropped 8 bases, with 9 bases sitting between them. Germline CDR1 reads SGHRS; CDR2 reads YFSETQ. The CDR3 sequence is 14 residues long. In DNA form, the CDR3 reads TGCGCCAGCAGCTTGGAGGGGTTGGATTCACCCCTCCACTTT. Translation gives CASSLEGLDSPLHF.

The chain employs TRBV4-2 and TRBJ2-5; TRBD2 is a possible D gene (7 bases). Trimming stripped 1 base from V and 3 bases from J, with 12 bases between. The CDR3 sequence is 15 residues long. The germline V gene has CDR1 LGHNA and CDR2 YNFKEQ. The CDR3 sequence: CASSQGRGAEETQYF. The CDR3 nucleotides are TGTGCCAGCAGCCAAGGACGGGGGGCGGAAGAGACCCAGTACTTC.

The gene calls are TRBV28 and TRBJ2-3; D call uncertain. The ends were cut back, 2 bases at V and 4 bases at J, with 10 bases in the middle. From germline, CDR1 is MDHEN and CDR2 SYDVKM. This CDR3 region has 14 residues. In DNA form, the CDR3 reads TGTGCCAGCAGTTTACCCGTAGGGCCAGATACGCAGTATTTT. Translated: CASSLPVGPDTQYF.

This clone was observed a few times. J is TRBJ2-6 and V is TRBV11-3; tentatively, D is TRBD1 or TRBD2 (6 bases each). The germline V gene encodes CDR1 SGHNT and CDR2 YENEEA. The CDR3 has 15 amino acids. Trimming shortened V by 3 bases and J by 12 bases, and 18 bases separated the two germline ends. The DNA for the CDR3 is TGTGCCAGCAGCTTGGGCGGGACAAAAGAACTCGTCCTGACTTTC. Residues: CASSLGGTKELVLTF.

This clone was detected only a few times. The chain couples TRBV7-9 to TRBJ2-6; no definite D call. Trimming removed 2 bases from V and 0 bases from J, with 11 bases in between. The CDR3 covers 17 residues. CDR1 and CDR2 (germline): SEHNR, FQNEAQ (reference sequence). The CDR3 spells CASSLNPPASGANVLTF. In nucleotides, the CDR3 is TGTGCCAGCAGCTTAAATCCCCCAGCCTCTGGGGCCAACGTCCTGACTTTC.

This clone was seen more than once but under ten times. This chain links TRBV13 with TRBJ1-3; no reliable D call. CDR1 is PRHDT, CDR2 FYEKMQ, per germline (reference sequence). The CDR3 is made up of 14 amino acids. Trimming removed 2 bases at V and 0 bases at J, with 5 bases between. The chain's CDR3 is CASSLLGSGNTIYF. The CDR3 DNA is TGTGCCAGCAGCTTACTCGGCTCTGGAAACACCATATATTTT.

The V and J genes are TRBV25-1 and TRBJ2-1, with D hard to call. V was pared by 2 bases and J by 4 bases, with 9 bases between. This CDR3 has 14 residues. CDR1 is MGHDK and CDR2 is SYGVNS in the germline V gene. CDR3 in amino acids: CASSEKGFYNEQFF. In nucleotides, the CDR3 is TGTGCCAGCAGTGAAAAGGGATTTTACAATGAGCAGTTCTTC.

The rearrangement uses TRBV6-1 and TRBJ2-5, with TRBD2 matching 10 bases. The CDR3 has 15 residues. Germline V gene data show CDR1 as MNHNS and CDR2 as SASEGT. Germline trimming cut 2 bases from V and 4 bases from J; bases unmatched to any gene: 4. Written as DNA, the CDR3 is TGTGCCAGCAGTGAAAGCGGGGGGGCGAGAGAGACCCAGTACTTC. Translated, it gives CASSESGGARETQYF.

The genes are TRBV11-3 and TRBJ2-5; D remains ambiguous. The CDR3 has 14 amino acids. Germline V gene data show CDR1 as SGHNT and CDR2 as YENEEA. The V end lost 5 bases, the J end lost 2 bases, and 12 bases lay between the germline ends. In DNA, the CDR3 is TGTGCCAGCAGCCCGACTGGGCTACAAGAGACCCAGTACTTC. This gives the protein CASSPTGLQETQYF.

This chain joins TRBV5-6 and TRBJ1-2; tentative D call: TRBD1 (5 bases). Germline CDR1 and CDR2: SGHDT and YYEEEE. The CDR3 covers 14 residues. V lost 10 bases to trimming and J lost 4 bases, with 20 bases between them. The CDR3 DNA is TGTGCCGTGCTGATAACTGACAGCCTCTATGGCTACACCTTC. It codes for CAVLITDSLYGYTF.

This clone was picked up a small number of times. The V gene is TRBV5-6, the J gene TRBJ2-7; D is possibly TRBD2 (5 bases). This CDR3 spans 14 amino acids. Trimming cost V 3 bases and J 4 bases, with 14 bases left between them. Germline V gene sequence: CDR1 SGHDT, CDR2 YYEEEE. The CDR3, as DNA: TGTGCCAGCAGCTCAATAGGACTGGCTTACGAGCAGTACTTC. Its protein product is CASSSIGLAYEQYF.

V usage is TRBV20-1 and J usage is TRBJ1-2; a weak D match, TRBD1 (5 bases). The CDR3 sequence is 11 residues long. The germline gives CDR1 DFQATT, CDR2 SNEGSKA (reference sequence). Trimming pared 4 bases from V and 8 bases from J, leaving 11 bases between. CDR3 loop: CSATDSTGYTF. The CDR3 DNA reads as TGCAGTGCTACTGACAGTACCGGCTACACCTTC.

This clone turned up a few times. The chain recombines TRBV7-6 with TRBJ2-7; 10 bases map to TRBD1. Per the germline V gene, CDR1 is SGHVS and CDR2 is FNYEAQ. V dropped 5 bases and J dropped 6; count of bases not matched to a gene: 7. This CDR3 comprises 14 residues. CDR3 protein: CASSTAGTGVEQYF. The CDR3 bases are TGTGCCAGCAGCACTGCAGGGACAGGGGTCGAGCAGTACTTC.

The chain combines TRBV4-3 with TRBJ2-2; a possible D gene is TRBD1 (6 bases). The CDR3 runs 14 residues. CDR1 and CDR2 from the germline V gene are LGHNA and YSLEER. Trimming removed 4 bases from V and 5 bases from J, with 11 bases in between. CDR3 residues: CASSRHRETGELFF. The CDR3 DNA sequence: TGCGCCAGCAGCCGTCACAGGGAAACCGGGGAGCTGTTTTTT.

CDR3 region: CASSDVGYEQYV. The CDR3 nucleotides read TGTGCCAGCAGTGATGTAGGGTACGAGCAGTACGTC. The gene calls are TRBV6-1 and TRBJ2-7, with D uncertain. V was cut by 3 bases and J by 4 bases, with 7 bases left in between. The CDR3 length is 12 residues. Germline CDR1 and CDR2: MNHNS and SASEGT.

The chain joins TRBV30 to TRBJ1-2, with 7 bases lining up with TRBD1. V lost 2 bases to trimming and J lost 8 bases; unmatched junction nucleotides: 11. Germline CDR1 and CDR2: GTSNPN and SVGIG (reference sequence). The CDR3 contains 14 residues. CDR3 nucleotides: TGTGCCTGGAGTAGGGACAGTAGGAGTGGGGGCTACACCTTC. Protein sequence: CAWSRDSRSGGYTF.

This clone was recorded a few times. The chain joins TRBV4-3 to TRBJ2-1; no reliable D call. Between the trimmed V and J ends, which lost 4 bases and 7 bases, there was a span of 14 bases. The germline V gene has CDR1 LGHNA and CDR2 YSLEER. The length of the CDR3 is 14 residues. CDR3 sequence: CASSPAITWNEQFF. The CDR3 DNA follows: TGCGCCAGCAGCCCCGCGATTACGTGGAATGAGCAGTTCTTC.

A few counts support this clone. The CDR3 reads CAISGTSGGGETQYF. The CDR3 bases are TGTGCCATCAGTGGGACTAGCGGGGGTGGAGAGACCCAGTACTTC. This chain uses TRBV10-3 with TRBJ2-5; 13 positions agree with TRBD2. The germline V gene encodes CDR1 ENHRY and CDR2 SYGVKD. CDR3 length equals 15 residues. The V gene end was trimmed by 4 bases and the J gene end by 4 bases; junction bases not matched to a gene: 3.

Of note for this clone: A far larger clone is off by one base, so a read error is likely. This sample also contains other DNA sequences that code for the same CDR3. The chain links TRBV7-9 to TRBJ2-3; D gene uncertain. The length of the CDR3 is 11 residues. Trimming stripped 3 bases from V and 2 bases from J, with 0 bases between. Per the germline V gene, CDR1 is SEHNR and CDR2 is FQNEAQ (reference sequence). CDR3 nucleotides: TGTGCCAGCAGCTTCACAGATACGCAGTATTTT. Encoded protein: CASSFTDTQYF.

The chain employs TRBV7-2 and TRBJ1-1; D gene uncertain. With 5 bases removed from V and 1 base from J, the gap between germline ends came to 8 bases. The germline V gene encodes CDR1 SGHTA and CDR2 FQGNSA. The CDR3 runs to 13 residues. The CDR3 coding sequence is TGTGCCAGCAGCCCGCCGGGGAACACTGAAGCTTTCTTT. Residues: CASSPPGNTEAFF.

This clone appeared a few times. The chain recombines TRBV18 with TRBJ1-1, with D unresolved. Germline CDR1 is KGHSH and CDR2 is LQKENI. Trimming cost V 1 base and J 1 base, with 10 bases left between them. CDR3 size: 15 residues. As DNA, the CDR3 is TGTGCCAGCTCACCACGTCGGAGAGAGAACACTGAAGCTTTCTTT. It yields the protein CASSPRRRENTEAFF.

The chain employs TRBV18 and TRBJ2-6, with TRBD2 matching 9 bases. J gave up 1 base and V 0 bases, and 7 bases lay outside the gene matches. The CDR3 contains 19 residues. From germline, CDR1 is KGHSH and CDR2 LQKENI. CDR3 protein: CASSPPNSGRWSGANVLTF. CDR3 nucleotide sequence: TGTGCCAGCTCACCACCTAATAGCGGGAGATGGTCTGGGGCCAACGTCCTGACTTTC.

This clone was seen a handful of times. This rearrangement joins TRBV19 to TRBJ2-1; the D is unclear. Trimming took off 5 bases at V and 0 bases at J, with 11 bases between the two ends. The germline V gene has CDR1 LNHDA and CDR2 SQIVND (reference sequence). This CDR3 is built from 15 residues. CDR3 residues: CASSSQSSSYNEQFF. CDR3 nucleotide sequence: TGTGCCAGTAGTTCCCAGTCGAGCTCCTACAATGAGCAGTTCTTC.

The V call is TRBV19, the J call TRBJ2-7, with D possibly matching TRBD2 (5 bases). Deletions cut 3 bases from V and 3 bases from J, with 12 bases between. Germline CDR1 reads LNHDA; CDR2 reads SQIVND (reference sequence). The CDR3 is made up of 14 amino acids. CDR3 nucleotides: TGTGCCAGTAGTATTCATCAAGAGGGCTACGAGCAGTACGTC. Translated: CASSIHQEGYEQYV.

The chain combines TRBV5-8 with TRBJ2-4, with D possibly being TRBD2 (5 bases). V gave up 0 bases and J gave up 7 bases, with 17 bases separating them. CDR3 length equals 16 residues. Germline V gene data show CDR1 as SGHTS and CDR2 as YDEGEE. CDR3 loop: CASSLGGGLRGNIQYF. CDR3 coding DNA: TGTGCCAGCAGCTTGGGAGGCGGTCTCCGAGGGAACATTCAGTACTTC.

At least ten counts were recorded for this clone. The V and J genes are TRBV19 and TRBJ2-7; TRBD2 agrees at 14 bases. After removal of 4 bases from V and 2 bases from J, the junction contained 1 base not matched to a gene. CDR1 is LNHDA and CDR2 is SQIVND in the germline V gene (reference sequence). CDR3 length: 15 residues. DNA of the CDR3: TGTGCCAGTAGTACGGGACTAGCGGGAGCCTACGAGCAGTACTTC. Its translation: CASSTGLAGAYEQYF.

This clone was seen ten or more times. The chain joins TRBV29-1 to TRBJ2-1; 10 bases are shared with TRBD1. J was trimmed by 5 bases and V by 4 bases; bases with no gene match: 8. The CDR3 is 15 residues long. Germline loops: CDR1 SQVTM, CDR2 ANQGSEA. The CDR3 DNA is TGCAGCGTTGGTGGGGGACAGGGGAGGAACAATGAGCAGTTCTTC. Translation gives CSVGGGQGRNNEQFF.

The chain recombines TRBV6-5 with TRBJ1-2, with a tentative D call TRBD1 (5 bases). Germline V lookup: CDR1 MNHEY, CDR2 SVGAGI. The V and J ends lost 6 bases and 2 bases respectively, with 16 bases between them. The CDR3 sequence is 15 residues long. Here the CDR3 reads CASSPGPSPNYGYTF. The CDR3 region has the DNA TGTGCCAGCAGCCCGGGACCGTCGCCGAACTATGGCTACACCTTC.

The chain joins TRBV18 to TRBJ1-5; D may be TRBD1 (5 bases). Germline CDR1 KGHSH, CDR2 LQKENI. This CDR3 is built from 14 residues. The V and J ends lost 1 base and 7 bases respectively, with 11 bases between them. The DNA for the CDR3 is TGTGCCAGCTCACCACAGGCGGGACGACAGCCCCAGCATTTT. It specifies CASSPQAGRQPQHF.